Below, 24 T cell receptor beta chains from the same sample are listed, as sequenced in a study of cytomegalovirus exposure and HLA in healthy donors (dated by TCRdb to about 2017). The library was produced with the immunoSEQ multiplex PCR assay. For the multiplex PCR, a mixture combining 60 forward primers for TCR Vbeta segments and 13 reverse primers for TCR Jbeta segments was used. Here the immuneACCESS table is served through TCRdb, limited to in-frame sequences with V and J called. Missing clones are a known gap in these copies; in checked studies unresolved V genes cover under half, and the rest lacks a known reason. For this sample there are roughly 110,000 clones; less than 80% appear just once. Of the sample, around 3.4% is held by the ten largest clones. The sequencing input was PBMCs. Every receptor here comes from a man in his fifties or sixties in good health and CMV-seronegative.

J is TRBJ2-7 and V is TRBV9, with a weak D call TRBD2 (5 bases). The CDR3 has 15 residues. Trimming cost V 4 bases and J 0 bases, with 14 bases left between them. Germline CDR1 SGDLS, CDR2 YYNGEE. This CDR3 is CASSPNREGSYEQYF. CDR3 in DNA: TGTGCCAGCAGCCCAAACAGAGAGGGCTCCTACGAGCAGTACTTC.

J is TRBJ2-5 and V is TRBV4-2; 8 nucleotides agree with TRBD1. Germline loops: CDR1 LGHNA, CDR2 YNFKEQ. The CDR3 loop spans 15 amino acids. V was clipped by 4 bases and J by 2 bases; unmatched bases: 6. CDR3 protein: CASSPPGTGQETQYF. In DNA, the CDR3 is TGTGCCAGCAGCCCCCCAGGGACAGGTCAAGAGACCCAGTACTTC.

The chain employs TRBV4-1 and TRBJ2-1; 9 bases are shared with TRBD2. The CDR3 is 16 amino acids. Germline CDR1 is MGHRA and CDR2 is YSYEKL. J was trimmed by 3 bases and V by 0 bases; bases with no gene match: 3. The CDR3 reads CASSQERAGGYNEQFF. The CDR3, as DNA: TGCGCCAGCAGCCAAGAGCGAGCGGGGGGCTACAATGAGCAGTTCTTC.

V and J are TRBV20-1 and TRBJ1-2, with D perhaps TRBD1 (5 bases). The germline gives CDR1 DFQATT, CDR2 SNEGSKA (reference sequence). This CDR3 has 11 residues. Trimming left V 5 bases short and J 8 bases short, with 12 bases between. CDR3 protein: CSAVSGGGYTF. CDR3 coding DNA: TGCAGTGCTGTCTCGGGGGGGGGCTACACCTTC.

A few counts support this clone. The rearrangement links TRBV28 to TRBJ1-4; D is uncertain. CDR1 is MDHEN, CDR2 SYDVKM, per germline. Trimming took 2 bases from V and 5 from J, leaving 9 bases between them. This CDR3 spans 14 amino acids. The CDR3 loop is CASSLAGANEKLFF. The CDR3 nucleotides are TGTGCCAGCAGTTTAGCAGGTGCCAATGAAAAACTGTTTTTT.

This chain uses TRBV11-2 with TRBJ2-1, with 8 bases that match TRBD2. This CDR3 comprises 16 residues. The germline gives CDR1 SGHAT, CDR2 FQNNGV. V trimming: 4 bases; J trimming: 7 bases; junction bases outside the gene matches: 12. In DNA, the CDR3 is TGTGCCAGCAGCTCGCTCCCGGGACTAGGAGGTAATGAGCAGTTCTTC. Translated, it gives CASSSLPGLGGNEQFF.

The V and J genes are TRBV6-4 and TRBJ1-1, with D perhaps matching TRBD1 (6 bases). Germline V CDR1 and CDR2: MRHNA, SNTAGT. The CDR3 totals 13 residues. Trimming took off 6 bases at V and 4 bases at J, with 12 bases between the two ends. The CDR3 loop is CASSFEGGTEAFF. In DNA form, the CDR3 reads TGTGCCAGCAGCTTTGAAGGGGGCACTGAAGCTTTCTTT.

V and J are TRBV6-5 and TRBJ2-3, with D possibly matching TRBD2 (6 bases). This CDR3 is built from 15 residues. V was cut by 6 bases and J by 1 base, with 14 bases left in between. The V gene's germline CDR1 is MNHEY and CDR2 SVGAGI. CDR3 in amino acids: CASRKRLVGTDTQYF. The CDR3 bases are TGTGCCAGCAGGAAGCGACTAGTTGGCACAGATACGCAGTATTTT.

On this clone itself: The same CDR3 can be traced to other DNA sequences in this sample. The rearrangement uses TRBV7-2 and TRBJ2-2, with D maybe TRBD1 (6 bases). The CDR3 has 15 residues. The ends were cut back, 1 base at V and 1 base at J, with 7 bases in the middle. Per the germline V gene, CDR1 is SGHTA and CDR2 is FQGNSA. The CDR3 here is CASSLVRGNTGELFF. The CDR3 coding sequence is TGTGCCAGCAGCTTAGTCAGGGGGAACACCGGGGAGCTGTTTTTT.

This chain links TRBV6-1 with TRBJ2-5; perhaps TRBD2 as D (6 bases). Deletions cut 2 bases from V and 1 base from J, with 11 bases between. There are 15 residues in the CDR3. Germline V gene sequence: CDR1 MNHNS, CDR2 SASEGT. CDR3 DNA: TGTGCCAGCAGTGAACCCGGGACTGGCCAAGAGACCCAGTACTTC. Protein: CASSEPGTGQETQYF.

The J gene is TRBJ2-5, the V gene TRBV5-1; no firm D call. The germline V gene encodes CDR1 SGHRS and CDR2 YFSETQ. The CDR3 is made up of 14 amino acids. V shed 0 bases and J shed 0 bases, with 6 bases lying between them. The CDR3 DNA reads TGCGCCAGCAGCTTGGTAGCTAACCAAGAGACCCAGTACTTC. This sequence encodes CASSLVANQETQYF.

CDR3 sequence: CASSPAGGREKLFF. The CDR3 DNA sequence: TGTGCCAGCTCACCGGCAGGGGGCCGTGAAAAACTGTTTTTT. The chain links TRBV18 to TRBJ1-4; TRBD1 matches at 8 bases. CDR1 and CDR2 (germline): KGHSH, LQKENI. V shed 3 bases, J shed 7 bases, and the junction held 4 bases outside the gene matches. This CDR3 comprises 14 residues.

The rearrangement joins TRBV2 to TRBJ2-2; the match to TRBD1 covers 7 bases. The CDR3 contains 17 residues. Germline CDR1 reads SNHLY; CDR2 reads FYNNEI. V was pared by 0 bases and J by 1 base, with 5 bases of the junction left unmatched. The CDR3: CASSEARQGRNTGELFF. In nucleotides, the CDR3 is TGTGCCAGCAGTGAAGCTCGACAGGGAAGGAACACCGGGGAGCTGTTTTTT.

This chain connects TRBV11-2 to TRBJ2-1; a possible D gene is TRBD2 (5 bases). Trimming stripped 1 base from V and 6 bases from J, with 7 bases between. CDR1 is SGHAT and CDR2 is FQNNGV in the germline V gene. The CDR3 totals 13 residues. As DNA, the CDR3 is TGTGCCAGCAGCTTAGTTCGGGGCAATGAGCAGTTCTTC. Translating it yields CASSLVRGNEQFF.

This chain uses TRBV5-4 with TRBJ2-7; D is undetermined. Germline V gives CDR1 SGHNT, CDR2 YYREEE (reference sequence). Trimming removed 4 bases at V and 4 bases at J, with 18 bases between. This CDR3 comprises 15 residues. CDR3 coding DNA: TGTGCCAGCAGCCCCTTCGAGGAGCGCTCTTACGAGCAGTACTTC. Protein sequence: CASSPFEERSYEQYF. Variable domain in full (rest from reference TRBV5-4 and TRBJ2-7): ETGVTQSPTHLIKTRGQQVTLRCSSQSGHNTVSWYQQALGQGPQFIFQYYREEENGRGNFPPRFSGLQFPNYSSELNVNALELDDSALYLCASSPFEERSYEQYFGPGTRLTVT.

This sequence joins TRBV9 and TRBJ2-3; no firm D call. This CDR3 has 14 amino acids. V lost 8 bases and J 5 bases, leaving 18 bases between the germline ends. Germline V gene data show CDR1 as SGDLS and CDR2 as YYNGEE. The CDR3 DNA reads as TGTGCCAGTACCCGCGGCCCCGCAGAAGATACGCAGTATTTT. This encodes CASTRGPAEDTQYF.

The chain recombines TRBV6-6 with TRBJ2-7; 7 nucleotides line up with TRBD1. CDR1 and CDR2 from the germline V gene are MNHNY and SVGAGI (reference sequence). The CDR3 totals 13 residues. J lost 0 bases, V lost 11 bases, and 7 bases had no gene match. CDR3 DNA sequence: TGTGCCTCCCAGAGACAGGGCTCCTACGAGCAGTACTTC. Amino acids: CASQRQGSYEQYF.

The chain uses TRBV4-2 and TRBJ2-1; possible D gene TRBD2, 5 bases. The CDR3 runs to 13 residues. Trimming took off 0 bases at V and 12 bases at J, with 12 bases between the two ends. Germline CDR1 LGHNA, CDR2 YNFKEQ. CDR3 loop: CASSQDRSGTQFF. The CDR3 coding sequence is TGTGCCAGCAGCCAAGATCGCAGCGGAACGCAGTTCTTC.

Turning to this clone: The final CDR3 position lacks the conserved phenylalanine or tryptophan, pointing to a likely read error. Because the CDR3's place on the DNA is in doubt, the DNA is left out and the CDR3 is given as listed by TCRdb. The chain joins TRBV11-2 to TRBJ1-6. CDR1 and CDR2 from the germline V gene are SGHAT and FQNNGV. The CDR3 has 11 amino acids, counting both end residues. The CDR3 loop is CASSAGPSGRA.

This clone was found a few times. This rearrangement joins TRBV6-1 to TRBJ2-2, with D perhaps TRBD2 (7 bases). The V gene lost 2 bases and the J gene lost 6 bases, with 16 bases spanning the gap. The length of the CDR3 is 16 residues. In germline, CDR1 is MNHNS, CDR2 SASEGT. CDR3 sequence: CASSERGGGGAGELFF. The CDR3 DNA reads as TGTGCCAGCAGTGAAAGGGGGGGCGGTGGGGCCGGGGAGCTGTTTTTT.

This rearrangement joins TRBV7-9 to TRBJ1-5; D may be TRBD1 (5 bases). The CDR3 consists of 16 residues. Germline V lookup: CDR1 SEHNR, CDR2 FQNEAQ (reference sequence). The V end lost 3 bases, the J end lost 2 bases, and 14 bases lay between the germline ends. Here the CDR3 DNA reads TGTGCCAGCAGCTTTTTTGGGGCGAATCGCAATCAGCCCCAGCATTTT. Amino acid sequence: CASSFFGANRNQPQHF.

The chain couples TRBV7-8 to TRBJ2-3; maybe TRBD2 (5 bases). Trimming left V 7 bases short and J 1 base short, with 12 bases between. Germline CDR1 is SGHVS and CDR2 is FQNEAQ. The CDR3 is 14 amino acids. The DNA for the CDR3 is TGTGCCAGCAAGGGCCGGGAAGGCACAGATACGCAGTATTTT. It yields the protein CASKGREGTDTQYF.

This clone was counted only a few times. This chain connects TRBV4-2 to TRBJ2-2; TRBD1 agrees at 8 bases. V dropped 4 bases and J dropped 6; count of bases not matched to a gene: 10. Germline V CDR1 and CDR2: LGHNA, YNFKEQ. The CDR3 loop spans 16 amino acids. CDR3 loop: CASSRGQEGGSGELFF. Here the CDR3 DNA reads TGTGCCAGCAGCCGGGGACAGGAGGGCGGGTCCGGGGAGCTGTTTTTT.

The count of this clone is one. The chain links TRBV27 to TRBJ2-2; 7 bases line up with TRBD1. This CDR3 contains 15 residues. J was trimmed by 1 base and V by 8 bases; bases with no gene match: 7. Germline CDR1 and CDR2: MNHEY and SMNVEV (reference sequence). Written as DNA, the CDR3 is TGTGCCAGCCGAAAGACAGGGATGAACACCGGGGAGCTGTTTTTT. Protein sequence: CASRKTGMNTGELFF.